The 27 T cell receptor beta chains below all came from one sample that was sequenced in a study of T cell changes during pregnancy in multiple sclerosis. The table came from immunoSEQ multiplex PCR; TCRdb's copy has only in-frame clones and leaves some out. The sample yields around 60,000 clones, around 96% seen once. The input for sequencing was CD8+ T cells from peripheral blood mononuclear cells, taken after pregnancy. These receptors all come from a female donor with multiple sclerosis, enrolled in a pregnancy study.

This sequence joins TRBV29-1 and TRBJ2-7; TRBD1 aligns across 7 bases. Germline V lookup: CDR1 SQVTM, CDR2 ANQGSEA. This CDR3 has 15 residues. Trimming took 1 base from V and 4 from J; bases not matched to a gene: 10. The chain's CDR3 is CSVEVTGTATYEQYF. The CDR3, as DNA: TGCAGCGTTGAAGTCACCGGGACAGCGACTTACGAGCAGTACTTC.

The rearrangement joins TRBV7-6 to TRBJ2-7; 7 bases agree with TRBD1. The CDR3 spans 13 residues. V shed 5 bases, J shed 7 bases, and the junction held 8 bases outside the gene matches. The germline V gene encodes CDR1 SGHVS and CDR2 FNYEAQ. The CDR3 spells CASSSRQGWEQYF. As DNA, the CDR3 is TGTGCCAGCAGCAGTCGACAGGGCTGGGAGCAGTACTTC.

The chain employs TRBV19 and TRBJ1-5; no clear D. Trimming took 2 bases from V and 0 from J, leaving 5 bases between them. The CDR3 runs 14 residues. Germline loops: CDR1 LNHDA, CDR2 SQIVND (reference sequence). Written as DNA, the CDR3 is TGTGCCAGTAGTATACCCCATAGCAATCAGCCCCAGCATTTT. Its translation is CASSIPHSNQPQHF.

The rearrangement joins TRBV27 to TRBJ2-1; the D gene is possibly TRBD2 (5 bases). V was cut by 3 bases and J by 2 bases, with 8 bases left in between. The CDR3 sequence is 14 residues long. Germline-derived CDR1 and CDR2 are MNHEY and SMNVEV (reference sequence). The CDR3: CASSLVGAYNEQFF. The CDR3 DNA sequence: TGTGCCAGCAGTTTGGTCGGGGCCTACAATGAGCAGTTCTTC.

V usage is TRBV6-5 and J usage is TRBJ2-1; 11 bases are a match to TRBD2. The V gene end was trimmed by 8 bases and the J gene end by 0 bases; junction bases not matched to a gene: 3. CDR1 is MNHEY, CDR2 SVGAGI, per germline. CDR3 length: 15 residues. The CDR3 sequence is CASGTSGVSYNEQFF. In DNA, the CDR3 is TGTGCCAGCGGGACTAGCGGAGTCTCCTACAATGAGCAGTTCTTC.

The CDR3 sequence is CASSHSTGDHEQYF. The DNA of the CDR3 is TGCGCCAGCAGCCATTCGACAGGGGACCACGAGCAGTACTTC. This chain uses TRBV4-3 with TRBJ2-7; 8 positions match TRBD1. Germline values: CDR1 LGHNA, CDR2 YSLEER. The CDR3 has 14 residues. Trimming cost V 3 bases and J 5 bases; bases outside gene matches: 6.

This clone was seen once. The V and J genes are TRBV1 and TRBJ1-4; the D call in the table, TRBD1, was not verified against the DNA. TRBV1 is a listed pseudogene. The CDR3 spans 16 residues. CDR3 sequence (DNA): TGCACCAGCAGCCTCACGAGGGACAGAACTAATGAAAAACTGTTTTTT. Its translation is CTSSLTRDRTNEKLFF.

This clone was counted only a few times. In the same sample, other DNA sequences code for this CDR3. The rearrangement links TRBV25-1 to TRBJ1-1; D may be TRBD1 (5 bases). Germline V gives CDR1 MGHDK, CDR2 SYGVNS. The CDR3 covers 12 residues. The V gene lost 8 bases and the J gene lost 1 base, with 8 bases spanning the gap. The CDR3 nucleotides read TGTGCCAGCCGCACAGGGAACACTGAAGCTTTCTTT. Its protein product is CASRTGNTEAFF.

The V and J genes are TRBV7-2 and TRBJ2-7; 12 bases align to TRBD2. Germline V gene sequence: CDR1 SGHTA, CDR2 FQGNSA. V lost 5 bases, J lost 5 bases, and 7 bases stayed unmatched. CDR3 length: 15 residues. The CDR3: CASSPPGLAGNEQYF. The CDR3 nucleotides read TGTGCCAGCAGCCCGCCGGGACTAGCGGGTAACGAGCAGTACTTC.

In nucleotides, the CDR3 is TGTGCCAGCAGCGGGGGACAGGGAGTCACCTACGAGCAGTACTTC. This sequence encodes CASSGGQGVTYEQYF. The chain links TRBV5-6 to TRBJ2-7, with 9 bases aligning to TRBD1. Germline CDR1 SGHDT, CDR2 YYEEEE. The CDR3 has 15 amino acids. V lost 4 bases, J lost 2 bases, and 7 bases stayed unmatched.

V usage is TRBV25-1 and J usage is TRBJ2-5; 8 bases are a match to TRBD1. J gave up 2 bases and V 3 bases, and 5 bases lay outside the gene matches. The germline V gene has CDR1 MGHDK and CDR2 SYGVNS. This CDR3 is 15 amino acids long. As DNA, the CDR3 is TGTGCCAGCAGTGATACCGGGACAGGTCAAGAGACCCAGTACTTC. Its protein product is CASSDTGTGQETQYF.

The rearrangement uses TRBV2 and TRBJ2-5; 8 bases agree with TRBD1. Looked up from germline, CDR1 is SNHLY and CDR2 is FYNNEI. The ends lost 7 bases at V and 7 bases at J; junction bases unmatched: 14. CDR3 length: 15 residues. In nucleotides, the CDR3 is TGTGCCAGCATAGGGGACAGGCATCTGGCGGGGACCCAGTACTTC. This encodes CASIGDRHLAGTQYF.

With regard to this clone: The same CDR3 can be traced to other DNA sequences in this sample. The chain employs TRBV19 and TRBJ2-1, with TRBD2 matching over 11 bases. This CDR3 has 15 amino acids. CDR1 and CDR2 from the germline V gene are LNHDA and SQIVND (reference sequence). The J segment lost 7 bases and the V segment lost 1 base, leaving 3 bases of the junction unmatched. The CDR3 DNA is TGTGCCAGTAGTATAGGCCTAGCGGGAGGTAATGAGCAGTTCTTC. The encoded protein is CASSIGLAGGNEQFF.

The V call is TRBV15, the J call TRBJ2-1, with 10 positions matching TRBD1. This CDR3 is 15 amino acids long. V lost 5 bases to trimming and J lost 8 bases; unmatched junction nucleotides: 9. The germline CDR1 and CDR2 sequences are LNHNV and YYDKDF (reference sequence). CDR3 nucleotide sequence: TGTGCCACCAGCGGAGGGTTTGGGACAGGGGATGAGCAGTTCTTC. The encoded protein is CATSGGFGTGDEQFF.

The chain carries TRBV5-6 and TRBJ1-4, with D tentatively TRBD1 (6 bases). V gave up 5 bases and J gave up 12 bases, with 17 bases separating them. The CDR3 runs 13 residues. Germline lookup yields CDR1 SGHDT and CDR2 YYEEEE. For the CDR3, the DNA is TGTGCCAGCAGACAACAACAGGGTGAGGAACTGTTTTTT. Protein sequence: CASRQQQGEELFF.

In its sample, this clone was seen once. The CDR3: CASSLGSAGELFF. The CDR3 region has the DNA TGTGCCAGCAGCTTAGGTTCGGCCGGGGAGCTGTTTTTT. This chain connects TRBV7-9 to TRBJ2-2, with no clear D. The germline gives CDR1 SEHNR, CDR2 FQNEAQ (reference sequence). The V and J ends lost 1 base and 6 bases respectively, with 6 bases between them. The CDR3 consists of 13 residues. The full variable domain, its missing parts supplied by reference TRBV7-9 and TRBJ2-2, is DTGVSQNPRHKITKRGQNVTFRCDPISEHNRLYWYRQTLGQGPEFLTYFQNEAQLEKSRLLSDRFSAERPKGSFSTLEIQRTEQGDSAMYLCASSLGSAGELFFGEGSRLTVL.

The chain recombines TRBV7-9 with TRBJ2-2, with TRBD2 matching 13 bases. J was trimmed by 3 bases and V by 5 bases; bases with no gene match: 9. This CDR3 contains 18 residues. The V gene's germline CDR1 is SEHNR and CDR2 FQNEAQ (reference sequence). The DNA for the CDR3 is TGTGCCAGCAGCGCGAGGACTAGCGGGAGAGGGTACACCGGGGAGCTGTTTTTT. Translating it yields CASSARTSGRGYTGELFF.

The chain links TRBV19 to TRBJ2-3; 9 bases line up with TRBD2. CDR1 LNHDA and CDR2 SQIVND come from the germline V gene (reference sequence). Unmatched junction bases numbered 7, after V lost 3 bases and J lost 0 bases. This CDR3 contains 17 residues. This CDR3 reads CASSMTSGGGSTDTQYF. The CDR3 DNA follows: TGTGCCAGTAGTATGACTAGCGGAGGTGGGAGCACAGATACGCAGTATTTT.

This sequence joins TRBV9 and TRBJ2-3, with 10 nucleotides matching TRBD2. The CDR3 has 17 amino acids. Germline V gene lookup returns CDR1 SGDLS and CDR2 YYNGEE. V trimming: 1 base; J trimming: 4 bases; junction bases outside the gene matches: 9. This CDR3 is CASSVSLAGEAADTQYF. The DNA of the CDR3 is TGTGCCAGCAGCGTAAGCCTAGCGGGAGAGGCAGCAGATACGCAGTATTTT.

V and J are TRBV4-3 and TRBJ2-5; a weak D match, TRBD1 (5 bases). The CDR3 covers 15 residues. The V end was cut by 1 base, the J end by 0 bases, with 9 bases between. Germline assignment: CDR1 LGHNA and CDR2 YSLEER. CDR3 sequence (DNA): TGCGCCAGCAGCCAAGGTGCAGGGTACCAAGAGACCCAGTACTTC. This translates into CASSQGAGYQETQYF.

V and J are TRBV19 and TRBJ2-7; tentative D call: TRBD1 (5 bases). The V and J ends lost 5 bases and 5 bases respectively, with 13 bases between them. This CDR3 has 13 residues. Germline loops: CDR1 LNHDA, CDR2 SQIVND (reference sequence). The CDR3 DNA follows: TGTGCCAGTAGTGGAAGACAGAGCGACGAGCAGTACTTC. Its protein is CASSGRQSDEQYF.

The chain carries TRBV7-9 and TRBJ1-4; 7 bases align to TRBD1. Germline V gene lookup returns CDR1 SEHNR and CDR2 FQNEAQ (reference sequence). The CDR3 runs to 15 residues. The V segment lost 5 bases and the J segment 0 bases; nucleotides outside the gene matches: 3. Here the CDR3 reads CASSQTGATNEKLFF. As DNA, the CDR3 is TGTGCCAGCAGCCAAACAGGGGCAACTAATGAAAAACTGTTTTTT.

The chain is built from TRBV6-6 and TRBJ2-7, with a possible D match to TRBD2 (6 bases). CDR3 length: 14 amino acids. CDR1 and CDR2 (germline): MNHNY, SVGAGI (reference sequence). V lost 10 bases and J 3 bases, leaving 19 bases between the germline ends. As DNA, the CDR3 is TGTGCCATCCGTGCCGAAGGGAGGTACTACGAGCAGTACTTC. It translates to CAIRAEGRYYEQYF.

The chain carries TRBV4-1 and TRBJ2-5; 9 nucleotides line up with TRBD2. The CDR3 runs 18 residues. Germline values: CDR1 MGHRA, CDR2 YSYEKL. V trimming: 1 base; J trimming: 5 bases; junction bases outside the gene matches: 14. CDR3 bases: TGCGCCAGCAGCCAAGTAATAGTGGGCGGGAGGGCCTTTGAGACCCAGTACTTC. It yields the protein CASSQVIVGGRAFETQYF.

CDR3 protein: CASRGAEAFF. The DNA for the CDR3 is TGTGCCAGTAGGGGAGCTGAAGCTTTCTTT. The chain links TRBV19 to TRBJ1-1, with D unclear. Per the germline V gene, CDR1 is LNHDA and CDR2 is SQIVND (reference sequence). The CDR3 is made up of 10 amino acids. The germline V and J ends were trimmed by 6 bases and 6 bases, with 5 bases remaining between them.

The V call is TRBV21-1, the J call TRBJ2-5; the table calls TRBD1, which could not be checked here. TRBV21-1 is given as a pseudogene. There are 16 residues in the CDR3. DNA for the CDR3: TGTGCCAGCAGCAAGGACAGGGGGCTGGGGTCAGAGACCCAGTACTTC. It encodes CASSKDRGLGSETQYF.

This rearrangement joins TRBV19 to TRBJ1-5; D may be TRBD1 (5 bases). V dropped 2 bases and J dropped 2 bases, with 10 bases sitting between them. The length of the CDR3 is 15 residues. Germline CDR1 is LNHDA and CDR2 is SQIVND (reference sequence). The CDR3 spells CASSISQGGNQPQHF. Written as DNA, the CDR3 is TGTGCCAGTAGTATAAGTCAGGGTGGCAATCAGCCCCAGCATTTT.